Detailed here is one T cell receptor (beta chain). What it binds is unknown. V shed 4 bases and J shed 4 bases, with 17 bases lying between them. CDR1 is SGHRS, CDR2 YFSETQ, per germline. CDR3 length equals 15 residues. The data originate from a study of tumor-infiltrating lymphocytes in localized non-small cell lung cancer. As for the study in general: Patients included smokers and never-smokers with various histologies, some sampled after neoadjuvant chemotherapy.

Study-wide results and limits: Different pieces of the same tissue went to different assays, confounding technical variation with intratumor heterogeneity.

Only in-frame clones appear in the TCRdb table, and some are missing; sequencing was by immunoSEQ multiplex PCR. The sample consists of 13,000 or so clones, over 80% of them appearing once. The sequenced material came from lung tumor tissue. The sequence was collected from a human donor with non-small cell lung cancer. The gene calls are TRBV5-1 and TRBJ1-1, with D perhaps TRBD1 (6 bases). The CDR3, as DNA: TGCGCCAGCAGCCCGGCCACAGGGTCGGGCACTGAAGCTTTCTTT. It encodes CASSPATGSGTEAFF.